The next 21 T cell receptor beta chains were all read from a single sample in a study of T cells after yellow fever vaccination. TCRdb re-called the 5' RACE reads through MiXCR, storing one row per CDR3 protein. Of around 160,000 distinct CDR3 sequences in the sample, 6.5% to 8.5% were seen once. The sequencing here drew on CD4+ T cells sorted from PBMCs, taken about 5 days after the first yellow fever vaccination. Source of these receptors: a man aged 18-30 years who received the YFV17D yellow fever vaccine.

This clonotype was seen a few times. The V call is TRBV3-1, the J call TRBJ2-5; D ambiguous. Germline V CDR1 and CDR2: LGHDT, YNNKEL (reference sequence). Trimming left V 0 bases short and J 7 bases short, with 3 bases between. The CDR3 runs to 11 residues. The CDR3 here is CASSQEVTQYF. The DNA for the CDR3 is TGTGCCAGCAGCCAAGAGGTGACCCAGTACTTC.

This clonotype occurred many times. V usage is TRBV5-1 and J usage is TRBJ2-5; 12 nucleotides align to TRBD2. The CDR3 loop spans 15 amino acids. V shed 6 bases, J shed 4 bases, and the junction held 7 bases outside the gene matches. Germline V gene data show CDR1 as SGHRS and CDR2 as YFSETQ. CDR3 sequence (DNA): TGCGCCAGCACCTCGGGGGGACTAGCGGGAGAGACCCAGTACTTC. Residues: CASTSGGLAGETQYF.

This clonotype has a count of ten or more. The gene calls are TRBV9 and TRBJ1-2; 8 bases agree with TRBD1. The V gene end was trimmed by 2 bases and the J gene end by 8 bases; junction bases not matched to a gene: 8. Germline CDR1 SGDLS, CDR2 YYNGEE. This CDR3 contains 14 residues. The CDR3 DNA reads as TGTGCCAGCAGCGTTCAGGGGGCGCGAAACGGCTACACCTTC. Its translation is CASSVQGARNGYTF.

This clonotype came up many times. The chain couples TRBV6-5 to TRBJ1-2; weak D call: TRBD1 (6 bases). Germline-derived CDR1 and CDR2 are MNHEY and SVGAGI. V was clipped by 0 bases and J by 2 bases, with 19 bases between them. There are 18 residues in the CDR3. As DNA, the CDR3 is TGTGCCAGCAGTTACTCTTCGGGACACCACGGCGAGAACTATGGCTACACCTTC. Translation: CASSYSSGHHGENYGYTF.

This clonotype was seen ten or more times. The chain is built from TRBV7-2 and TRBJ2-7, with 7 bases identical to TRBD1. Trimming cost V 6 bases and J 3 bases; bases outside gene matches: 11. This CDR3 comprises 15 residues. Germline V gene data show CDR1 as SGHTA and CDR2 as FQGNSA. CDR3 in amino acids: CASSSRDRTFYEQYF. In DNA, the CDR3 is TGTGCCAGCAGTTCAAGGGACAGAACCTTCTACGAGCAGTACTTC. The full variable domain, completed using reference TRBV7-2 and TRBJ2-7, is GAGVSQSPSNKVTEKGKDVELRCDPISGHTALYWYRQSLGQGLEFLIYFQGNSAPDKSGLPSDRFSAERTGGSVSTLTIQRTQQEDSAVYLCASSSRDRTFYEQYFGPGTRLTVT.

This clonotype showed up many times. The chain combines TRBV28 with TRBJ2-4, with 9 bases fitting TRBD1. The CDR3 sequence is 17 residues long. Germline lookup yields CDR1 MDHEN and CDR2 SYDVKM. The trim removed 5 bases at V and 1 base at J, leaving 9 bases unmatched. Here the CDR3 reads CASSGAGTGLAKNIQYF. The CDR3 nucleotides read TGTGCCAGCAGTGGGGCCGGGACAGGGTTGGCCAAAAACATTCAGTACTTC.

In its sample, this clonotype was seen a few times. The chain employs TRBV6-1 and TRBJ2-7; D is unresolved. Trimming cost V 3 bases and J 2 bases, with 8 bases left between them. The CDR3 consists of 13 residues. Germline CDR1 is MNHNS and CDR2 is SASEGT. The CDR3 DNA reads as TGTGCCAGCAGTGACCTTGTTACCTACGAGCAGTACGTC. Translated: CASSDLVTYEQYV.

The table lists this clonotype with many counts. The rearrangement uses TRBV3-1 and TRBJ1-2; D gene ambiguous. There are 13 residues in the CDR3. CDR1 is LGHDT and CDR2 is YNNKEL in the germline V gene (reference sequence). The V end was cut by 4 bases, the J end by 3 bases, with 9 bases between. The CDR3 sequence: CASSRQVYYGYTF. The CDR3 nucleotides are TGTGCCAGCAGCCGCCAGGTATACTATGGCTACACCTTC.

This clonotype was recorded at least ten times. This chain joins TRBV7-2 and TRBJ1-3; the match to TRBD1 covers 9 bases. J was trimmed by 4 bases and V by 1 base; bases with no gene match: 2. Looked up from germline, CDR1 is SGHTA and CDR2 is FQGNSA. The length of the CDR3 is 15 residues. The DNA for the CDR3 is TGTGCCAGCAGCTTAGTTGGGACAGGGGGAAACACCATATATTTT. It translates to CASSLVGTGGNTIYF. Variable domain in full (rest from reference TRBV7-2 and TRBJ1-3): GAGVSQSPSNKVTEKGKDVELRCDPISGHTALYWYRQSLGQGLEFLIYFQGNSAPDKSGLPSDRFSAERTGGSVSTLTIQRTQQEDSAVYLCASSLVGTGGNTIYFGEGSWLTVV.

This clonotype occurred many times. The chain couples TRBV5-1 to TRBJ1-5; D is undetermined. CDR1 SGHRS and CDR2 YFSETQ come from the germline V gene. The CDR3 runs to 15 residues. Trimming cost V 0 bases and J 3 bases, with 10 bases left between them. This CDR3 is CASSLGGVHNQPQHF. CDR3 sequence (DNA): TGCGCCAGCAGCTTGGGGGGAGTTCACAATCAGCCCCAGCATTTT.

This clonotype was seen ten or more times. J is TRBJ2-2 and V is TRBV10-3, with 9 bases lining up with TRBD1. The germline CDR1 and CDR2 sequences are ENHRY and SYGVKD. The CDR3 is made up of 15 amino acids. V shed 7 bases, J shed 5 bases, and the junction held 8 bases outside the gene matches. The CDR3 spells CAIKPGTGTTGELFF. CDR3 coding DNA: TGTGCCATCAAACCCGGGACAGGGACGACCGGGGAGCTGTTTTTT.

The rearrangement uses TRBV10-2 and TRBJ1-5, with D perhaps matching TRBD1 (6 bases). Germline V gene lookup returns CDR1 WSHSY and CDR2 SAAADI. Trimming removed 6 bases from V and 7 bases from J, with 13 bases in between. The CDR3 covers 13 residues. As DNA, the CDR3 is TGCGCCAGCAGAGACAGGATAGAGCAGCCCCAGCATTTT. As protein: CASRDRIEQPQHF.

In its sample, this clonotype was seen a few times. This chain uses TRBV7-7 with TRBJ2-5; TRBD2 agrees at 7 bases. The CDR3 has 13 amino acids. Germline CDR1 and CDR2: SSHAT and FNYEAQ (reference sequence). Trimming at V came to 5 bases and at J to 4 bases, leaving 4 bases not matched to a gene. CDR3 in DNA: TGTGCCAGCAGCCAAGGACTAGGAGAGACCCAGTACTTC. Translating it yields CASSQGLGETQYF.

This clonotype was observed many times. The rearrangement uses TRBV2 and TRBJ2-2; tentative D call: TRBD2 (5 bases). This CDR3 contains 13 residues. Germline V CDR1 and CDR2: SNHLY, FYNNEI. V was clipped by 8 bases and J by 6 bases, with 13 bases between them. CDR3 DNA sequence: TGTGCCAGCGGGCCCGAGGGTGCCGGGGAGCTGTTTTTT. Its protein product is CASGPEGAGELFF.

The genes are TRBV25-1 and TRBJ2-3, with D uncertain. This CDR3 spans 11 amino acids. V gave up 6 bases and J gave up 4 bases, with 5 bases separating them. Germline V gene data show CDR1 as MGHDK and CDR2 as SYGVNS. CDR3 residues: CASRVADTQYF. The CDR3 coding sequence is TGTGCCAGCAGAGTAGCAGATACGCAGTATTTT. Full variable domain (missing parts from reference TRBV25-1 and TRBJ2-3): EADIYQTPRYLVIGTGKKITLECSQTMGHDKMYWYQQDPGMELHLIHYSYGVNSTEKGDLSSESTVSRIRTEHFPLTLESARPSHTSQYLCASRVADTQYFGPGTRLTVL.

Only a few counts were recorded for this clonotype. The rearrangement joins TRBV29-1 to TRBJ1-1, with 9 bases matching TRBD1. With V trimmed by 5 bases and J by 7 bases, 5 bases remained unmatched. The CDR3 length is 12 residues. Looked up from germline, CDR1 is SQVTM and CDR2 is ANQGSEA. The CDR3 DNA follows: TGCAGCGTTTACCGGGACAGGGTTGAAGCTTTCTTT. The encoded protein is CSVYRDRVEAFF.

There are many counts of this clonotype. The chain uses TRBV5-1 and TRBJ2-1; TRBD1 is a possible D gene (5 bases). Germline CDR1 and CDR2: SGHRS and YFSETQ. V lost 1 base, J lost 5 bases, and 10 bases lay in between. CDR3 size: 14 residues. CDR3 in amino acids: CASSLLDNDNEQFF. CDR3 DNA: TGCGCCAGCAGCTTGCTGGACAACGACAATGAGCAGTTCTTC. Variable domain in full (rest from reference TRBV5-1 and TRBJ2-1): KAGVTQTPRYLIKTRGQQVTLSCSPISGHRSVSWYQQTPGQGLQFLFEYFSETQRNKGNFPGRFSGRQFSNSRSEMNVSTLELGDSALYLCASSLLDNDNEQFFGPGTRLTVL.

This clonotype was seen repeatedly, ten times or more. CDR3 in DNA: TGTGCCAGCAGTGAAGGAACGGCGGGGGCTCACGGTACGCAGTATTTT. Translating gives CASSEGTAGAHGTQYF. The rearrangement uses TRBV6-1 and TRBJ2-3, with D possibly TRBD2 on 7 matching bases. The V gene lost 1 base and the J gene lost 8 bases, with 19 bases spanning the gap. The length of the CDR3 is 16 residues. Germline values: CDR1 MNHNS, CDR2 SASEGT.

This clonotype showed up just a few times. The CDR3 nucleotides are TGCGCCAGCAGCCAAGAGAATCAGTGGCCTTCGGGGGAGCAGTACTTC. Translation gives CASSQENQWPSGEQYF. The chain couples TRBV4-3 to TRBJ2-7, with D tentatively TRBD2 (5 bases). V shed 0 bases and J shed 7 bases, with 19 bases lying between them. This CDR3 has 16 residues. Germline V CDR1 and CDR2: LGHNA, YSLEER.

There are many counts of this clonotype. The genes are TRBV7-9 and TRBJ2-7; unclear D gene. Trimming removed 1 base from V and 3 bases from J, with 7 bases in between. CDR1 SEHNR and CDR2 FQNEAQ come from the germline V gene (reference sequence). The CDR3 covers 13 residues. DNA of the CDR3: TGTGCCAGCAGCTTAGAGGGTTTCTACGAGCAGTACGTC. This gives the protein CASSLEGFYEQYV.

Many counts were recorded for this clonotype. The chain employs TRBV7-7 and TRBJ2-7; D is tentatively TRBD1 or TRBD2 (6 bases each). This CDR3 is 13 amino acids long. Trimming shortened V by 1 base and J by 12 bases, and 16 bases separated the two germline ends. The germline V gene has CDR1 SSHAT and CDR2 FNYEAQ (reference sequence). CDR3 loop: CASSLDGGTKAYF. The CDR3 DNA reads TGTGCCAGCAGCTTAGATGGGGGGACAAAGGCGTACTTC. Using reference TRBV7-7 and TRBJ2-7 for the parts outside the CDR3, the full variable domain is GAGVSQSPRYKVTKRGQDVTLRCDPISSHATLYWYQQALGQGPEFLTYFNYEAQPDKSGLPSDRFSAERPEGSISTLTIQRTEQRDSAMYRCASSLDGGTKAYFGPGTRLTVT.